Each of the 15 T cell receptor beta chains below was sequenced from the same sample in a study of cytomegalovirus exposure and HLA in healthy donors. The PCR ran on 60 Vbeta and 13 Jbeta primers. Profiled with immunoSEQ multiplex PCR; TCRdb holds only in-frame clones, not every one. Here the sample spans some 76,000 clones, around 84% being singletons. Material: PBMCs. Every receptor here comes from a woman aged 40-49 years in good health and CMV-seropositive.

On this clone itself: The sample contains more than one DNA sequence encoding this CDR3. The chain links TRBV6-5 to TRBJ1-2; 7 positions agree with TRBD1. In germline, CDR1 is MNHEY, CDR2 SVGAGI. J was trimmed by 4 bases and V by 5 bases; bases with no gene match: 4. The CDR3 has 13 amino acids. CDR3 amino acids: CASSPTGFYGYTF. In DNA, the CDR3 is TGTGCCAGCAGTCCGACAGGGTTCTATGGCTACACCTTC.

CDR3 coding DNA: TGCGCCAGCACCGCGAACACCGGGGAGCTGTTTTTT. The encoded protein is CASTANTGELFF. The genes are TRBV5-1 and TRBJ2-2; D is ambiguous. V lost 6 bases to trimming and J lost 0 bases, with 3 bases between them. Germline-derived CDR1 and CDR2 are SGHRS and YFSETQ. The CDR3 contains 12 residues.

This chain connects TRBV9 to TRBJ1-1, with D perhaps TRBD1 (5 bases). CDR1 and CDR2 from the germline V gene are SGDLS and YYNGEE. The CDR3 is 15 amino acids. Trimming removed 3 bases at V and 4 bases at J, with 16 bases between. The CDR3 sequence: CASSAGPRVGTEAFF. The CDR3 region has the DNA TGTGCCAGCAGCGCCGGGCCCAGGGTGGGCACTGAAGCTTTCTTT.

The chain carries TRBV28 and TRBJ1-2; TRBD1 is a possible D gene (6 bases). The germline V gene encodes CDR1 MDHEN and CDR2 SYDVKM. V was shortened by 7 bases and J by 8 bases, with 11 bases between the two germline ends. The CDR3 covers 11 residues. In DNA, the CDR3 is TGTGCCAGCACAGGGGATTCGGGCTACACCTTC. This encodes CASTGDSGYTF.

V gene TRBV6-6 combines with J gene TRBJ2-5, with 9 bases fitting TRBD1. The germline V gene encodes CDR1 MNHNY and CDR2 SVGAGI (reference sequence). The CDR3 extends over 15 amino acids. V dropped 6 bases and J dropped 5; count of bases not matched to a gene: 10. This CDR3 reads CASRDTTGGLETQYF. The CDR3 DNA reads as TGTGCCAGCAGAGATACAACAGGGGGCTTGGAGACCCAGTACTTC.

The count of this clone is one. V gene TRBV19 combines with J gene TRBJ2-7; 12 bases are shared with TRBD2. Per germline, CDR1 LNHDA and CDR2 SQIVND (reference sequence). V trimming: 5 bases; J trimming: 6 bases; junction bases outside the gene matches: 8. The CDR3 runs 15 residues. The CDR3 protein is CASSLETSGGLEQYF. CDR3 DNA sequence: TGTGCCAGTAGTCTTGAGACTAGCGGGGGCCTCGAGCAGTACTTC.

This clone was seen once. The chain uses TRBV7-9 and TRBJ2-7; tentative D call: TRBD1 (5 bases). V lost 5 bases and J lost 7, with 12 bases in between. The CDR3 runs to 12 residues. The germline V gene has CDR1 SEHNR and CDR2 FQNEAQ (reference sequence). This chain's CDR3 is CASSGQGGEQYF. The CDR3 DNA follows: TGTGCCAGCAGCGGGCAGGGTGGGGAGCAGTACTTC.

This clone was counted once. V is TRBV28 and J is TRBJ2-3; tentative D call: TRBD1 (5 bases). CDR3 size: 15 residues. Germline V gives CDR1 MDHEN, CDR2 SYDVKM. V gave up 6 bases and J gave up 1 base, with 14 bases separating them. The CDR3 region has the DNA TGTGCCAGCAGCCCTGGTGGGGCGGGCACAGATACGCAGTATTTT. Translated: CASSPGGAGTDTQYF.

The J gene is TRBJ2-1, the V gene TRBV4-1; D remains unclear. Deletions cut 0 bases from V and 0 bases from J, with 9 bases between. From germline, CDR1 is MGHRA and CDR2 YSYEKL. There are 16 residues in the CDR3. CDR3 DNA: TGCGCCAGCAGCCAAGATATCTGGAGCTCCTACAATGAGCAGTTCTTC. Translated, it gives CASSQDIWSSYNEQFF.

This clone was observed a handful of times. The chain carries TRBV19 and TRBJ1-5; TRBD1 matches 9 bases. Trimming took 4 bases from V and 5 from J; bases not matched to a gene: 6. Germline assignment: CDR1 LNHDA and CDR2 SQIVND (reference sequence). CDR3 length: 15 residues. The CDR3 sequence is CASSRDREIHQPQHF. The DNA for the CDR3 is TGTGCCAGTAGTAGGGACAGGGAGATCCATCAGCCCCAGCATTTT.

The J gene is TRBJ1-1, the V gene TRBV28, with 9 positions matching TRBD1. Germline V lookup: CDR1 MDHEN, CDR2 SYDVKM. This CDR3 is 15 amino acids long. Trimming at V came to 5 bases and at J to 6 bases, leaving 10 bases not matched to a gene. The CDR3 spells CASSLPRDRAPEAFF. The CDR3 DNA follows: TGTGCCAGCAGTCTTCCCCGGGACAGGGCCCCTGAAGCTTTCTTT.

The chain links TRBV28 to TRBJ2-3; possibly TRBD2 for D (5 bases). V lost 7 bases and J lost 11, with 22 bases in between. Germline V CDR1 and CDR2: MDHEN, SYDVKM. The CDR3 consists of 14 residues. The CDR3 loop is CASIPLIGASMQYF. DNA of the CDR3: TGTGCCAGCATCCCTCTAATCGGCGCTAGCATGCAGTATTTT.

This chain connects TRBV12-5 to TRBJ1-3; D may be TRBD1 (5 bases). Trimming cost V 0 bases and J 0 bases, with 12 bases left between them. CDR1 and CDR2 (germline): LGHNT, FRNRAP. The CDR3 has 17 residues. In DNA, the CDR3 is TGTGCTAGTGGTTTGGTGAGCGGGGCCAACTCTGGAAACACCATATATTTT. Translated, it gives CASGLVSGANSGNTIYF. The whole variable domain, remainder taken from reference TRBV12-5 and TRBJ1-3, is DARVTQTPRHKVTEMGQEVTMRCQPILGHNTVFWYRQTMMQGLELLAYFRNRAPLDDSGMPKDRFSAEMPDATLATLKIQPSEPRDSAVYFCASGLVSGANSGNTIYFGEGSWLTVV.

This clone has only a few counts. The rearrangement links TRBV15 to TRBJ2-4; 8 nucleotides align to TRBD1. The CDR3 is 15 residues long. CDR1 and CDR2 from the germline V gene are LNHNV and YYDKDF (reference sequence). With 3 bases clipped from V and 6 bases from J, the junction kept 7 bases outside the gene matches. The chain's CDR3 is CATSRYGQGGNIQYF. CDR3 sequence (DNA): TGTGCCACCAGCAGGTATGGACAGGGAGGAAACATTCAGTACTTC. The full variable domain, its missing parts supplied by reference TRBV15 and TRBJ2-4, is DAMVIQNPRYQVTQFGKPVTLSCSQTLNHNVMYWYQQKSSQAPKLLFHYYDKDFNNEADTPDNFQSRRPNTSFCFLDIRSPGLGDTAMYLCATSRYGQGGNIQYFGAGTRLSVL.

The chain carries TRBV9 and TRBJ2-1; 9 bases line up with TRBD2. With V trimmed by 4 bases and J by 7 bases, 9 bases remained unmatched. There are 15 residues in the CDR3. The germline V gene has CDR1 SGDLS and CDR2 YYNGEE. This CDR3 reads CASSPRAGGQNEQFF. CDR3 nucleotide sequence: TGTGCCAGCAGCCCCAGGGCGGGGGGGCAGAATGAGCAGTTCTTC.